Each of the 21 T cell receptor beta chains below was sequenced from the same sample in a study of human T cells and chemical hapten exposure. In TCRdb, the RACE reads were re-called with MiXCR into one record per CDR3 protein. The table lists 240,000 or so distinct CDR3 sequences, about 8.1% of them singletons. Documented time point: pre-sensitization, week 0. The treatment is: therapeutic diphenylcyclopropenone sensitization with weekly scalp DPC. The source was whole blood, collected in connection with sensitization to the hapten diphenylcyclopropenone (DPC). The receptors shown here come from a woman aged 35 to 49 with alopecia areata. Some clones in this sample may be carry-over from other donors' samples.

This clonotype was seen at least ten times. This chain links TRBV20-1 with TRBJ2-3; TRBD2 agrees at 9 bases. The junction had 8 bases not matched to a gene; V was cut back by 5 bases and J by 2 bases. The CDR3 consists of 15 residues. In germline, CDR1 is DFQATT, CDR2 SNEGSKA (reference sequence). This CDR3 reads CSAWRGRADTDTQYF. DNA of the CDR3: TGCAGTGCTTGGCGCGGGAGGGCCGACACAGATACGCAGTATTTT.

This clonotype was counted at least ten times. The chain has TRBV5-6 and TRBJ1-5; no firm D call. The length of the CDR3 is 14 residues. Per the germline V gene, CDR1 is SGHDT and CDR2 is YYEEEE. V was cut by 0 bases and J by 1 base, with 5 bases left in between. The CDR3 DNA reads TGTGCCAGCAGCTTGGGTATCAGCAATCAGCCCCAGCATTTT. Protein product: CASSLGISNQPQHF.

The genes are TRBV7-8 and TRBJ1-6, with D perhaps TRBD1 (5 bases). This CDR3 has 14 residues. Per germline, CDR1 SGHVS and CDR2 FQNEAQ. Trimming took off 3 bases at V and 10 bases at J, with 13 bases between the two ends. CDR3 protein: CASSFGGPQSPLHF. The CDR3 DNA is TGTGCCAGCAGCTTCGGGGGTCCCCAGTCACCCCTCCACTTT.

The sample holds a few counts of this clonotype. The chain carries TRBV7-9 and TRBJ2-1, with 7 bases fitting TRBD2. Trimming cost V 9 bases and J 3 bases; bases outside gene matches: 8. Germline values: CDR1 SEHNR, CDR2 FQNEAQ (reference sequence). The CDR3 runs 14 residues. This CDR3 is CASTRASGYNEQFF. The CDR3 DNA reads TGTGCCAGTACCAGAGCTAGCGGCTACAATGAGCAGTTCTTC.

V usage is TRBV11-2 and J usage is TRBJ2-1; possible D gene TRBD2, 6 bases. CDR1 and CDR2 (germline): SGHAT, FQNNGV. V lost 1 base, J lost 3 bases, and 7 bases lay in between. The CDR3 contains 14 residues. The CDR3 loop reads CASSLGAGYNEQFF. The CDR3 nucleotides are TGTGCCAGCAGCTTAGGAGCGGGCTACAATGAGCAGTTCTTC.

This clonotype was observed a handful of times. The chain joins TRBV12-3 or TRBV12-4 to TRBJ1-2; maybe TRBD1 (6 bases). The CDR3 is 15 residues long. V was pared by 6 bases and J by 0 bases, with 14 bases between. The CDR3 spells CASSPSRGANYGYTF. In nucleotides, the CDR3 is TGTGCCAGCAGCCCTTCCAGGGGAGCTAACTATGGCTACACCTTC.

This clonotype has only a few counts. The chain employs TRBV6-2 or TRBV6-3 and TRBJ2-5; the D is unclear. Germline V gene data show CDR1 as MNHEY and CDR2 as SVGEGT. This CDR3 region has 16 residues. V lost 6 bases to trimming and J lost 4 bases, with 21 bases between them. This chain's CDR3 is CASSLKTVFFGETQYF. Written as DNA, the CDR3 is TGTGCCAGCAGCCTGAAAACGGTATTTTTTGGAGAGACCCAGTACTTC.

This clonotype has only a few counts. This chain connects TRBV6-6 to TRBJ2-1; 14 nucleotides agree with TRBD2. The CDR3 covers 17 residues. From germline, CDR1 is MNHNY and CDR2 SVGAGI (reference sequence). Trimming cost V 7 bases and J 12 bases; bases outside gene matches: 17. CDR3 bases: TGTGCCAGCACCCAGACCAGGGGGACTAGCGGGAGAACTGGGCAGTTCTTC. This sequence encodes CASTQTRGTSGRTGQFF.

This clonotype was recorded many times. The V gene is TRBV29-1, the J gene TRBJ2-5; tentatively, D is TRBD1 or TRBD2 (5 bases each). CDR1 and CDR2 (germline): SQVTM, ANQGSEA. V was cut by 6 bases and J by 1 base, with 21 bases left in between. This CDR3 has 16 amino acids. CDR3 sequence (DNA): TGCAGCGTCGATGGGAGAGGCAGGGCCTCCCAAGAGACCCAGTACTTC. This gives the protein CSVDGRGRASQETQYF. Drawing the rest from reference TRBV29-1 and TRBJ2-5, the complete variable domain is SAVISQKPSRDICQRGTSLTIQCQVDSQVTMMFWYRQQPGQSLTLIATANQGSEATYESGFVIDKFPISRPNLTFSTLTVSNMSPEDSSIYLCSVDGRGRASQETQYFGPGTRLLVL.

The CDR3 DNA reads as TGTGCCAGCAGTGTAGGCCAGGGGAGCGAAAAACTGTTTTTT. Encoded protein: CASSVGQGSEKLFF. The chain is built from TRBV6-1 and TRBJ1-4; D possibly corresponds to TRBD1 (6 bases). Trimming stripped 4 bases from V and 8 bases from J, with 14 bases between. Germline CDR1 is MNHNS and CDR2 is SASEGT. The CDR3 has 14 residues.

On this clonotype itself: This clone may be a read error of a much larger clone one base away. V is TRBV6-2 or TRBV6-3 and J is TRBJ2-7; TRBD2 agrees at 11 bases. This CDR3 region has 14 residues. CDR1 MNHEY and CDR2 SVGEGT come from the germline V gene. The CDR3 DNA follows: TGTGCCGGCAGTTACGGGACTAGCGGCTACGAGCAGTACTTC. Its translation: CAGSYGTSGYEQYF.

This clonotype occurred many times. The chain has TRBV5-1 and TRBJ1-1; TRBD1 matches 7 bases. The CDR3 loop spans 13 amino acids. The J segment lost 4 bases and the V segment lost 4 bases, leaving 4 bases of the junction unmatched. Germline V gene data show CDR1 as SGHRS and CDR2 as YFSETQ. CDR3 protein: CASSTQGGTEAFF. In DNA, the CDR3 is TGCGCCAGCAGCACTCAGGGGGGCACTGAAGCTTTCTTT.

Ten or more counts support this clonotype. The V and J genes are TRBV4-1 and TRBJ2-2; possibly TRBD2 for D (5 bases). V was cut by 0 bases and J by 6 bases, with 17 bases left in between. CDR1 and CDR2 (germline): MGHRA, YSYEKL. This CDR3 has 17 residues. DNA for the CDR3: TGCGCCAGCAGCCAAGATAGAGCACTAGATTTCGCCGGGGAGCTGTTTTTT. Residues: CASSQDRALDFAGELFF.

On this clonotype: At one boundary the junction diverges from the germline segment, which might be a read error. V is TRBV12-3 or TRBV12-4 and J is TRBJ1-2; D remains ambiguous. This CDR3 comprises 13 residues. The CDR3 DNA sequence: TGTGCCAGCAGATTAGGCAATAACTATGGCTACACCTTC. Translation: CASRLGNNYGYTF.

The chain joins TRBV6-1 to TRBJ2-7; D might be TRBD1 (6 bases). V was cut by 2 bases and J by 4 bases, with 18 bases left in between. This CDR3 is 16 amino acids long. Per the germline V gene, CDR1 is MNHNS and CDR2 is SASEGT. CDR3 protein: CASSERAGDQSYEQYF. DNA of the CDR3: TGTGCCAGCAGTGAAAGGGCAGGGGATCAATCTTACGAGCAGTACTTC.

J is TRBJ2-3 and V is TRBV4-2, with 7 bases fitting TRBD2. The CDR3 sequence is 17 residues long. V dropped 0 bases and J dropped 1; count of bases not matched to a gene: 7. Germline loops: CDR1 LGHNA, CDR2 YNFKEQ. CDR3 loop: CASSQDSAGVGTDTQYF. CDR3 in DNA: TGTGCCAGCAGCCAAGACTCCGCGGGAGTGGGCACAGATACGCAGTATTTT.

The chain employs TRBV2 and TRBJ1-2; D unresolved. Trimming took 3 bases from V and 7 from J, leaving 12 bases between them. Germline-derived CDR1 and CDR2 are SNHLY and FYNNEI. This CDR3 has 13 amino acids. The CDR3 spells CASSEEIRFGYTF. The DNA for the CDR3 is TGTGCCAGCAGTGAGGAGATTAGATTTGGCTACACCTTC.

This clonotype has a handful of counts. CDR3 nucleotide sequence: TGTGCCAGCAGCTTAGCGGGAGTCACCGAGCAGTACTTC. It specifies CASSLAGVTEQYF. The chain uses TRBV7-6 and TRBJ2-7, with a weak D call TRBD2 (5 bases). The CDR3 length is 13 residues. Germline CDR1 SGHVS, CDR2 FNYEAQ. Trimming left V 0 bases short and J 6 bases short, with 9 bases between.

This clonotype was counted between two and nine times. The rearrangement joins TRBV6-2 or TRBV6-3 to TRBJ2-5; 7 bases agree with TRBD2. The trim removed 4 bases at V and 4 bases at J, leaving 12 bases unmatched. Germline V gene sequence: CDR1 MNHEY, CDR2 SVGEGT. The CDR3 is 16 residues long. The CDR3 spells CASSSILAGSRETQYF. As DNA, the CDR3 is TGTGCCAGCAGTTCCATTTTAGCGGGTTCGAGAGAGACCCAGTACTTC.

The CDR3 protein is CASSPFPRTESPLHF. The CDR3 region has the DNA TGTGCCAGCAGCCCGTTTCCCCGGACAGAATCACCCCTCCACTTT. The rearrangement joins TRBV7-2 to TRBJ1-6; tentatively, D is TRBD1 (6 bases). The germline CDR1 and CDR2 sequences are SGHTA and FQGNSA. Trimming took off 5 bases at V and 10 bases at J, with 18 bases between the two ends. The length of the CDR3 is 15 residues.

This clonotype turned up a few times. The chain joins TRBV19 to TRBJ2-2; TRBD1 matches 11 bases. The V gene's germline CDR1 is LNHDA and CDR2 SQIVND (reference sequence). The CDR3 is made up of 15 amino acids. Trimming cost V 5 bases and J 5 bases; bases outside gene matches: 4. CDR3 nucleotide sequence: TGTGCCAGTAGTGCTGGGACAGGGGGTACCGGGGAGCTGTTTTTT. Translating it yields CASSAGTGGTGELFF.